One sample yielded the 3 T cell receptor beta chains listed below, sequenced in a study of shared clonotypes between healthy human individuals. Profiled with immunoSEQ multiplex PCR; TCRdb holds only in-frame clones, not every one. The sample has 2.3 million or so clones; 80% to 95% are singletons. The sample consisted of naive CD4+ T cells from PBMCs. Stated subset: CD45RA+ positively selected. These receptors all stem from a man in his late teens or twenties in good health. Some clones in this sample may be carry-over from other donors' samples.

The rearrangement links TRBV28 to TRBJ1-2, with no clear D. The CDR3 spans 14 residues. Trimming took 2 bases from V and 5 from J, leaving 12 bases between them. In germline, CDR1 is MDHEN, CDR2 SYDVKM. This CDR3 is CASSLVETLYGYTF. DNA of the CDR3: TGTGCCAGCAGTTTAGTCGAGACACTATATGGCTACACCTTC.

This clone was seen a single time. The chain joins TRBV7-9 to TRBJ2-3; D uncertain. The CDR3 runs to 16 residues. V was trimmed by 2 bases and J by 2 bases, leaving 14 bases between them. Germline lookup yields CDR1 SEHNR and CDR2 FQNEAQ (reference sequence). Here the CDR3 reads CASSLKGLSPTDTQYF. CDR3 DNA sequence: TGTGCCAGCAGCTTAAAAGGTCTTTCGCCCACAGATACGCAGTATTTT.

A single count supports this clone. V usage is TRBV9 and J usage is TRBJ1-2; a possible D gene is TRBD1 (6 bases). The V and J ends lost 4 bases and 0 bases respectively, with 13 bases between them. The CDR3 has 15 amino acids. The germline V gene encodes CDR1 SGDLS and CDR2 YYNGEE. CDR3 region: CASSLQGSSNYGYTF. DNA of the CDR3: TGTGCCAGCAGCCTACAGGGCAGCTCTAACTATGGCTACACCTTC.